The rows below give T cell receptor beta chains drawn from one sample of a study of blood T cell repertoires in COVID-19. TCRdb's table, derived via immunoSEQ multiplex PCR, lists solely in-frame clones and lacks some. The table includes approximately 250,000 clones, around 93% detected once. Sequenced sample: PBMCs or T cells enriched from blood (not recorded which). These receptors originate from a man in his forties who had been exposed to COVID-19. The CDR3 runs from the conserved cysteine through the conserved F or W. Each record gives: V gene, D gene, clone size, J gene, CDR3 DNA, CDR3 protein. A D gene is named only where the DNA matches it firmly. Where a row states a size, it is once, few, many or the class of an expanded clone; other rows omit it.

V gene: TRBV15
D gene: TRBD1
clone size: .
J gene: TRBJ1-5
CDR3 DNA: TGTGCCACCAGCAGAGGGGTGGACAGGGGCAATCAGCCCCAGCATTTT
CDR3 protein: CATSRGVDRGNQPQHF

V gene: TRBV19
D gene: TRBD2
clone size: .
J gene: TRBJ2-3
CDR3 DNA: TGTGCCAGTAGTCTCCGGACTAGCGGGAGCCCAGATACGCAGTATTTT
CDR3 protein: CASSLRTSGSPDTQYF

V gene: TRBV7-4
D gene: TRBD2
clone size: .
J gene: TRBJ2-1
CDR3 DNA: TGTGCCAGCAGCTCAGGACATCCCGGGACTAGCGGGAGGCATGAGCAGTTCTTC
CDR3 protein: CASSSGHPGTSGRHEQFF

V gene: TRBV13
D gene: TRBD2
clone size: .
J gene: TRBJ2-4
CDR3 DNA: TGTGCCAGCAGTCGAGCGGGAATAGCCAAAAACATTCAGTACTTC
CDR3 protein: CASSRAGIAKNIQYF

V gene: TRBV27
D gene: TRBD1
clone size: .
J gene: TRBJ1-6
CDR3 DNA: TGTGCCAGCAGGCCCTGGGACAGTGGTTCACCCCTCCACTTT
CDR3 protein: CASRPWDSGSPLHF

V gene: TRBV7-6
D gene: .
clone size: .
J gene: TRBJ2-7
CDR3 DNA: TGTGCCAGCAGCTTAGTCCCAGGGCAAACCTACGAGCAGTACTTC
CDR3 protein: CASSLVPGQTYEQYF

V gene: TRBV24-1
D gene: .
clone size: .
J gene: TRBJ2-2
CDR3 DNA: TGTGCCACCAGTGATTTGAGCGTCACCGGGGAGCTGTTTTTT
CDR3 protein: CATSDLSVTGELFF

V gene: TRBV13
D gene: .
clone size: .
J gene: TRBJ2-3
CDR3 DNA: TGTGCCAGCAGCTTAGGCAGGGGGGCAGATACGCAGTATTTT
CDR3 protein: CASSLGRGADTQYF

V gene: TRBV28
D gene: .
clone size: .
J gene: TRBJ1-1
CDR3 DNA: TGTGCCAGCAAACAGAACACTGAAGCTTTCTTT
CDR3 protein: CASKQNTEAFF

V gene: TRBV5-6
D gene: .
clone size: .
J gene: TRBJ2-5
CDR3 DNA: TGTGCCAGCAGCTACGGAGGAACCCAGTACTTC
CDR3 protein: CASSYGGTQYF

V gene: TRBV6-2/TRBV6-3
D gene: .
clone size: .
J gene: TRBJ1-1
CDR3 DNA: TGTGCCAGCAGTTACGGGGGCGCGAGGACTGAAGCTTTCTTT
CDR3 protein: CASSYGGARTEAFF

V gene: TRBV18
D gene: .
clone size: .
J gene: TRBJ1-3
CDR3 DNA: TGTGCCAGCTCACCAGACACCCGCGTCGCCATATATTTT
CDR3 protein: CASSPDTRVAIYF

V gene: TRBV9
D gene: TRBD1
clone size: once
J gene: TRBJ1-2
CDR3 DNA: TGTGCCAGCAGCGAAAGGACAGGGGGAAGAGGCTACACCTTC
CDR3 protein: CASSERTGGRGYTF

V gene: TRBV9
D gene: .
clone size: .
J gene: TRBJ2-1
CDR3 DNA: TGTGCCAGCAGCGTAGCTACCGCGGGGCTCAATGAGCAGTTCTTC
CDR3 protein: CASSVATAGLNEQFF

V gene: TRBV27
D gene: TRBD2
clone size: .
J gene: TRBJ2-3
CDR3 DNA: TGTGCCAGCAGTTTACTCCCACTAGCGCCCCGCACAGATACGCAGTATTTT
CDR3 protein: CASSLLPLAPRTDTQYF

V gene: TRBV4-1
D gene: .
clone size: .
J gene: TRBJ2-6
CDR3 DNA: TGCGCCAGCAGCCAAGTGGCCTCTGGGGCCAACGTCCTGACTTTC
CDR3 protein: CASSQVASGANVLTF

V gene: TRBV2
D gene: TRBD2
clone size: .
J gene: TRBJ2-5
CDR3 DNA: TGTGCCAGCAGTAGCGGGAGGGTTGGGGAGACCCAGTACTTC
CDR3 protein: CASSSGRVGETQYF

V gene: TRBV4-1
D gene: .
clone size: .
J gene: TRBJ1-1
CDR3 DNA: TGCGCCAGCAGCCAAGGGTTAACACAAGCTTTCTTT
CDR3 protein: CASSQGLTQAFF

V gene: TRBV4-2
D gene: TRBD2
clone size: .
J gene: TRBJ2-7
CDR3 DNA: TGTGCCAGCAGCCAAGAACAAGCGGGAGCTGTGGAGCAGTACTTC
CDR3 protein: CASSQEQAGAVEQYF

V gene: TRBV24-1
D gene: .
clone size: .
J gene: TRBJ2-5
CDR3 DNA: TGTGCCACCAGTGATTTGGTCGCCAGGCTGTACTTC
CDR3 protein: CATSDLVARLYF

V gene: TRBV7-2
D gene: .
clone size: few
J gene: TRBJ1-5
CDR3 DNA: TGTGCCAGCAGCTTAAACGGGATCAATAGCAATCAGCCCCAGCATTTT
CDR3 protein: CASSLNGINSNQPQHF

V gene: TRBV7-2
D gene: TRBD1
clone size: .
J gene: TRBJ1-3
CDR3 DNA: TGTGCCAGCAGCTCTCAACACTCAGGACAGGGCACAAACACCATATATTTT
CDR3 protein: CASSSQHSGQGTNTIYF

V gene: TRBV18
D gene: .
clone size: .
J gene: TRBJ2-7
CDR3 DNA: TGTGCCAGCTCACCCGTTGGGGCCCTCGAGCAGTACTTC
CDR3 protein: CASSPVGALEQYF

V gene: TRBV5-4
D gene: .
clone size: .
J gene: TRBJ2-1
CDR3 DNA: TGTGCCAGCAGACGGACTACACAAGAGTACAATGAGCAGTTCTTC
CDR3 protein: CASRRTTQEYNEQFF

V gene: TRBV19
D gene: .
clone size: .
J gene: TRBJ1-4
CDR3 DNA: TGTGCCAGCCAAGGTGGGGCAGCTAATGAAAAACTGTTTTTT
CDR3 protein: CASQGGAANEKLFF

V gene: TRBV29-1
D gene: TRBD1
clone size: .
J gene: TRBJ2-2
CDR3 DNA: TGCAGCGCAGACGACAGGACAGGGACCGGGGAGCTGTTTTTT
CDR3 protein: CSADDRTGTGELFF

V gene: TRBV28
D gene: .
clone size: few
J gene: TRBJ1-4
CDR3 DNA: TGTGCCAGCAGTTTAGGGACAAGCCTAACTAATGAAAAACTGTTTTTT
CDR3 protein: CASSLGTSLTNEKLFF

V gene: TRBV10-1
D gene: .
clone size: .
J gene: TRBJ2-3
CDR3 DNA: TGCGCCAGCAGTGAGTCTCTTAGCATATCAGATACGCAGTATTTT
CDR3 protein: CASSESLSISDTQYF

V gene: TRBV30
D gene: .
clone size: .
J gene: TRBJ2-7
CDR3 DNA: TGTGCCTGGAACACGCGGGGCTACTACGAGCAGTACTTC
CDR3 protein: CAWNTRGYYEQYF

V gene: TRBV27
D gene: TRBD2
clone size: .
J gene: TRBJ2-3
CDR3 DNA: TGTGCCAGCAGGAAAGGGACTAGCGGGTTCACAGATACGCAGTATTTT
CDR3 protein: CASRKGTSGFTDTQYF

V gene: TRBV14
D gene: .
clone size: .
J gene: TRBJ2-3
CDR3 DNA: TGTGCCAGCAGCCAGGCGAGGGTTACGCAGTATTTT
CDR3 protein: CASSQARVTQYF

V gene: TRBV29-1
D gene: TRBD1
clone size: .
J gene: TRBJ2-1
CDR3 DNA: TGCAGCGTTCCTACTCAAGGGACAGCGTTATGGGAGCAGTTCTTC
CDR3 protein: CSVPTQGTALWEQFF

V gene: TRBV7-9
D gene: TRBD1
clone size: .
J gene: TRBJ1-1
CDR3 DNA: TGTGCCAGCAGCTTTAGGGCAGGGGGCGCGGGAACTGAAGCTTTCTTT
CDR3 protein: CASSFRAGGAGTEAFF

V gene: TRBV5-5
D gene: TRBD1
clone size: .
J gene: TRBJ2-7
CDR3 DNA: TGTGCCAGCAGCTTCGACAGGGCCCCACCTCGGGAGCAGTACTTC
CDR3 protein: CASSFDRAPPREQYF

V gene: TRBV9
D gene: .
clone size: .
J gene: TRBJ1-4
CDR3 DNA: TGTGCCAGCAGCCCAGAGGGACAATGGGAAAAACTGTTTTTT
CDR3 protein: CASSPEGQWEKLFF

V gene: TRBV28
D gene: .
clone size: many
J gene: TRBJ1-1
CDR3 DNA: TGTGCCAGCAGTTTTTCGGGGGGAGGAACTGAAGCTTTCTTT
CDR3 protein: CASSFSGGGTEAFF

V gene: TRBV27
D gene: TRBD1
clone size: .
J gene: TRBJ2-7
CDR3 DNA: TGTGCCAGCAGTTACGGGACAGGCCCCTACGAGCAGTACTTC
CDR3 protein: CASSYGTGPYEQYF

V gene: TRBV18
D gene: TRBD1
clone size: .
J gene: TRBJ2-1
CDR3 DNA: TGTGCCAGCTCACCGCGTACAGGGGGGAATGAGCAGTTCTTC
CDR3 protein: CASSPRTGGNEQFF

V gene: TRBV15
D gene: .
clone size: .
J gene: TRBJ1-3
CDR3 DNA: TGTGCCACCAGTAGGGACACCGACTCTGGAAACACCATATATTTT
CDR3 protein: CATSRDTDSGNTIYF

V gene: TRBV28
D gene: .
clone size: .
J gene: TRBJ1-1
CDR3 DNA: TGTGCCAGCAGTGGAAGACAGTATTCCCCCTTTGAAGCTTTCTTT
CDR3 protein: CASSGRQYSPFEAFF

V gene: TRBV9
D gene: .
clone size: .
J gene: TRBJ1-2
CDR3 DNA: TGTGCCAGCAGCGGCTTAACAGCCTATGGCTACACCTTC
CDR3 protein: CASSGLTAYGYTF

V gene: TRBV6-6
D gene: .
clone size: .
J gene: TRBJ1-4
CDR3 DNA: TGTGCCAGCAGTGCCGGGGTCGATGAAAAACTGTTTTTT
CDR3 protein: CASSAGVDEKLFF

V gene: TRBV27
D gene: .
clone size: .
J gene: TRBJ1-5
CDR3 DNA: TGTGCCAGCAGTCCCTTTGTTAGGGGCGATCAGCCCCAGCATTTT
CDR3 protein: CASSPFVRGDQPQHF

V gene: TRBV5-1
D gene: .
clone size: .
J gene: TRBJ2-1
CDR3 DNA: TGCGCCAGCAGCTCTCAGGGCTTCGATGAGCAGTTCTTC
CDR3 protein: CASSSQGFDEQFF

V gene: TRBV5-4
D gene: .
clone size: once
J gene: TRBJ1-2
CDR3 DNA: TGTGCCAGCAGCGCCTGGACACAGCCCCTTAACTATGGCTACACCTTC
CDR3 protein: CASSAWTQPLNYGYTF

V gene: TRBV5-1
D gene: .
clone size: .
J gene: TRBJ2-3
CDR3 DNA: TGCGCCAGCAGCTTGGTCGCTCGAGGAGGCACAGATACGCAGTATTTT
CDR3 protein: CASSLVARGGTDTQYF

V gene: TRBV5-1
D gene: .
clone size: .
J gene: TRBJ2-7
CDR3 DNA: TGCGCCAGCAGCTTGGAGTGGCAGGGGAGCTACGAGCAGTACTTC
CDR3 protein: CASSLEWQGSYEQYF

V gene: TRBV30
D gene: TRBD1
clone size: .
J gene: TRBJ1-3
CDR3 DNA: TGTGCCTGGAGGGCCGGGACAGGGGGAGGAAACACCATATATTTT
CDR3 protein: CAWRAGTGGGNTIYF

V gene: TRBV7-8
D gene: TRBD1
clone size: .
J gene: TRBJ1-1
CDR3 DNA: TGTGCCAGCAGGTTAACAGGGGGCACTGAAGCTTTCTTT
CDR3 protein: CASRLTGGTEAFF

V gene: TRBV7-9
D gene: .
clone size: .
J gene: TRBJ1-4
CDR3 DNA: TGTGCCAGCAGACAGACCGAGCGGGGCAATGAAAAACTGTTTTTT
CDR3 protein: CASRQTERGNEKLFF